What follows describes a single T cell receptor beta chain. Its antigen remains unidentified. The entry originates in a study of cytomegalovirus exposure and HLA in healthy donors. Notes on the study in general: Later, an analysis showed that TCR beta chains associated with HLA were more clonally expanded than others that were equally common. High specificity and sensitivity for cytomegalovirus status were reported for the classifier. For most TCR sequences rarity was the rule, although some public TCRs occurred in many donors. A later analysis linked fewer than 20,000 TCR beta sequences to HLA alleles at 0.05 false discovery rate.

Germline V gene data show CDR1 as SGHVS and CDR2 as FNYEAQ. The CDR3 runs 18 residues. Trimming removed 2 bases from V and 0 bases from J, with 17 bases in between. This PCR relied on a set of 60 Vbeta primers and 13 Jbeta primers. Only in-frame clones appear in the TCRdb table, and some are missing; sequencing was by immunoSEQ multiplex PCR. Of tens of thousands of clones in the sample, around two thirds were seen once. The V and J genes are TRBV7-6 and TRBJ2-1; maybe TRBD2 (7 bases). The TCR originated in a man between 60 and 75 years old in good health and CMV-seropositive. Sequenced input: PBMCs. DNA of the CDR3: TGTGCCAGCAGCTTATGGGTGGGGGGGCCCTCCTCCTACAATGAGCAGTTCTTC. This gives the protein CASSLWVGGPSSYNEQFF.